A single sample is the source of the 5 T cell receptor beta chains below, sequenced in a study of T-cell reconstitution after alpha-beta-depleted transplantation in children. Unique molecular identifiers tagged the TCRbeta library. TCRdb itself ran the PCR reads through MiXCR, one entry per CDR3 protein. The sample has roughly 70,000 distinct CDR3 sequences; roughly 5.2% are singletons. The sample consisted of PBMCs, mostly from graft donor cells, taken 180 days after TCRalphabeta/CD19-depleted stem cell transplant. Every receptor here comes from a boy younger than two who had a stem cell transplant for acute myeloid leukemia, so the T cells may come from the graft donor.

This clonotype was seen at least ten times. As DNA, the CDR3 is TGTGCCAGCAGTAGGATCACAGGGACCCTCTTCGAGCAGTACTTC. Its translation is CASSRITGTLFEQYF. The V call is TRBV6-2 or TRBV6-3, the J call TRBJ2-7, with D possibly matching TRBD1 (6 bases). Trimming shortened V by 5 bases and J by 6 bases, and 20 bases separated the two germline ends. This CDR3 has 15 residues. Germline V lookup: CDR1 MNHEY, CDR2 SVGEGT.

The V gene is TRBV5-4, the J gene TRBJ1-6, with 7 bases fitting TRBD1. With V trimmed by 1 base and J by 2 bases, 3 bases remained unmatched. This CDR3 has 16 residues. Germline lookup yields CDR1 SGHNT and CDR2 YYREEE (reference sequence). CDR3 in DNA: TGTGCCAGCAGCTTGACAGGGGACCCCTATAATTCACCCCTCCACTTT. This gives the protein CASSLTGDPYNSPLHF.

This clonotype was recorded many times. This chain links TRBV12-3 or TRBV12-4 with TRBJ1-6; the D is unclear. This CDR3 contains 16 residues. V was clipped by 6 bases and J by 4 bases, with 16 bases between them. The CDR3 bases are TGTGCCAGCAGGAGGACCGGTGGTCGATATAATTCACCCCTCCACTTT. It encodes CASRRTGGRYNSPLHF.

This clonotype was counted many times. The rearrangement uses TRBV4-2 and TRBJ2-3; D possibly corresponds to TRBD2 (7 bases). The CDR3 covers 16 residues. Germline V gene data show CDR1 as LGHNA and CDR2 as YNFKEQ. V was pared by 4 bases and J by 5 bases, with 19 bases between. CDR3 in amino acids: CASSLNRAGRGDTQYF. In nucleotides, the CDR3 is TGTGCCAGCAGCCTTAACAGGGCAGGGAGGGGAGATACGCAGTATTTT.

The chain recombines TRBV5-1 with TRBJ1-5, with 7 bases aligning to TRBD1. CDR3 length: 15 residues. Trimming at V came to 0 bases and at J to 7 bases, leaving 7 bases not matched to a gene. From germline, CDR1 is SGHRS and CDR2 YFSETQ. CDR3 sequence reads: CASSLDGQGGQPQHF. The CDR3 coding sequence is TGCGCCAGCAGCTTGGATGGGCAGGGGGGACAGCCCCAGCATTTT.